This T cell receptor (beta chain) was captured by sequencing in a study of T-cell memory formation after mild COVID-19. Via MiXCR, TCRdb re-called the 5' RACE reads, giving one row per CDR3 protein. The table lists a few hundred thousand distinct CDR3 sequences, around 27% of them singletons. The CDR3 is made up of 16 amino acids. Material for sequencing was PBMCs or a T cell subset sorted from them (not recorded which). V and J are TRBV21-1 and TRBJ2-7; the D call in the table, TRBD1, was not verified against the DNA. TRBV21-1 is marked as a pseudogene. The receptor was derived from an adult woman who had mild COVID-19 (a few samples of this study predate the infection). Cell type and time point are not known. The CDR3 spells CASSKALVAGEVVQYF. The CDR3 coding sequence is TGTGCCAGCAGCAAAGCCCTGGTCGCAGGGGAAGTCGTGCAGTACTTC.